This TCR beta chain was documented in a study of cytomegalovirus exposure and HLA in healthy donors. Study-wide context: The same platform was used for the 100 to 150 validation repertoires as for the approximately 630 first-cohort repertoires, as reported in a later analysis.

The CDR3 is made up of 15 amino acids. Germline V gene data show CDR1 as MDHEN and CDR2 as SYDVKM. V lost 7 bases and J lost 2, with 15 bases in between. The repertoire was sequenced with immunoSEQ multiplex PCR; TCRdb's copy has only in-frame clones and lacks some. The sample shows roughly 260,000 clones, nearly 90% of them seen only once. The sample consisted of PBMCs. The chain combines TRBV28 with TRBJ2-1; no definite D call. The TCR comes from a woman aged 18 to 35 in good health and CMV-seronegative. CDR3: CASKRRLPTYNEQFF. DNA of the CDR3: TGTGCCAGCAAGAGGCGACTGCCCACCTACAATGAGCAGTTCTTC.